These 2 T cell receptor beta chains were all obtained from the same sample, sequenced in a study of tumor-infiltrating lymphocytes in localized non-small cell lung cancer. Sequencing used immunoSEQ multiplex PCR; TCRdb keeps in-frame clones, though not all of them. The sample holds some 5,000 clones, about 70% seen once. What was sequenced was lung tumor tissue. These receptors all come from a human donor with non-small cell lung cancer.

The chain employs TRBV7-8 and TRBJ1-2; TRBD1 might be the D (6 bases). This CDR3 is built from 15 residues. Germline CDR1 and CDR2: SGHVS and FQNEAQ. The ends were cut back, 0 bases at V and 0 bases at J, with 8 bases in the middle. The CDR3 sequence is CASSLAQGTNYGYTF. The CDR3 DNA follows: TGTGCCAGCAGCTTAGCGCAGGGGACTAACTATGGCTACACCTTC.

This clone was seen a few times. The J gene is TRBJ2-3, the V gene TRBV5-6, with D maybe TRBD2 (5 bases). The germline gives CDR1 SGHDT, CDR2 YYEEEE. The V end lost 1 base, the J end lost 0 bases, and 12 bases lay between the germline ends. The length of the CDR3 is 16 residues. In DNA form, the CDR3 reads TGTGCCAGCAGCTTGAATTTTAGGACTAGCACAGATACGCAGTATTTT. It is translated as CASSLNFRTSTDTQYF. The full variable domain, completed using reference TRBV5-6 and TRBJ2-3, is DAGVTQSPTHLIKTRGQQVTLRCSPKSGHDTVSWYQQALGQGPQFIFQYYEEEERQRGNFPDRFSGHQFPNYSSELNVNALLLGDSALYLCASSLNFRTSTDTQYFGPGTRLTVL.